Listed below are T cell receptor beta chains from one sample, sequenced in a study of cytomegalovirus exposure and HLA in healthy donors. Generated by immunoSEQ multiplex PCR, the TCRdb table keeps only in-frame clones and is missing some. The top ten hold about 1% of the sample, which has some 56,000 clones, around 90% seen once. Sequences were obtained from PBMCs. These receptors were obtained from a man younger than 30 in good health and CMV-seronegative. CDR3s include the opening cysteine and the closing phenylalanine or tryptophan. A D gene is named only where the DNA matches it firmly. Clone size, where shown, is once, few, many, or a class for clones that have expanded.

v_call	j_call	clone_size	d_call	cdr3_length	cdr3_aa	cdr3_nt
TRBV5-1	TRBJ1-2	NA	NA	13	CASGYGRAYGYTF	TGCGCCAGCGGATATGGCAGGGCGTATGGCTACACCTTC
TRBV18	TRBJ2-1	NA	TRBD2	14	CASSQRGRALEQFF	TGTGCCAGCTCCCAGCGCGGGAGGGCCCTTGAGCAGTTCTTC
TRBV19	TRBJ1-3	NA	NA	12	CGTGFSGNTIYF	TGTGGCACAGGTTTCTCTGGAAACACCATATATTTT
TRBV5-8	TRBJ2-5	NA	TRBD1	15	CASSRSRDRQETQYF	TGTGCCAGCAGCCGGTCCCGGGACAGGCAAGAGACCCAGTACTTC
TRBV4-1	TRBJ2-7	NA	TRBD1	14	CASSQGQAPYEQYF	TGCGCCAGCAGCCAGGGACAGGCCCCCTACGAGCAGTACTTC
TRBV5-6	TRBJ1-2	NA	NA	14	CASSRLSVEDGYTF	TGTGCCAGCAGCAGACTATCGGTTGAGGATGGCTACACCTTC
TRBV27	TRBJ2-7	NA	NA	17	CASSSLFGLRDSYEQYF	TGTGCCAGCAGTTCCCTCTTTGGGTTGCGGGACTCCTACGAGCAGTACTTC
TRBV14	TRBJ2-1	NA	TRBD2	19	CASSQDDETSGLSYNEQFF	TGTGCCAGCAGCCAAGATGACGAAACTAGCGGACTCTCCTACAATGAGCAGTTCTTC
TRBV15	TRBJ2-1	NA	NA	15	CATSREGLAGNEQFF	TGTGCCACCAGCAGAGAGGGGCTTGCGGGGAATGAGCAGTTCTTC
TRBV5-6	TRBJ2-1	NA	NA	12	CASSPQGYEQFF	TGTGCCAGCAGCCCTCAGGGTTATGAGCAGTTCTTC
TRBV6-5	TRBJ1-1	NA	NA	15	CASSSLKTVSREAFF	TGTGCCAGCAGCTCTTTGAAGACAGTATCAAGGGAAGCTTTCTTT
TRBV6-5	TRBJ1-2	NA	NA	13	CASSPTGPSGYTF	TGTGCCAGCAGTCCGACAGGCCCTTCGGGCTACACCTTC
TRBV19	TRBJ1-2	NA	NA	15	CASSISTGPFYGYTF	TGTGCCAGTAGTATTTCGACAGGTCCTTTCTATGGCTACACCTTC
TRBV18	TRBJ1-1	once	NA	15	CASSPLGTMNTEAFF	TGTGCCAGCTCACCCCTGGGGACTATGAACACTGAAGCTTTCTTT
TRBV27	TRBJ2-1	NA	TRBD2	18	CASSLRLPGLAGLDEQFF	TGTGCCAGCAGTTTACGACTCCCGGGACTAGCGGGACTTGATGAGCAGTTCTTC
TRBV29-1	TRBJ2-5	once	NA	14	CSVEVRTAQETQYF	TGCAGCGTTGAAGTCCGGACAGCACAAGAGACCCAGTACTTC
TRBV4-2	TRBJ2-3	NA	TRBD2	14	CASRVGRATDTQYF	TGTGCCAGCAGAGTCGGGAGGGCCACAGATACGCAGTATTTT
TRBV4-3	TRBJ2-5	NA	NA	15	CASSLQGGEAETQYF	TGCGCCAGCAGCCTACAGGGGGGGGAGGCGGAGACCCAGTACTTC
TRBV6-5	TRBJ1-3	NA	NA	14	CASSSLGGANTIYF	TGTGCCAGCAGTTCCCTTGGCGGGGCCAACACCATATATTTT
TRBV11-2	TRBJ2-7	once	TRBD2	13	CASSLGGGGEQYF	TGTGCCAGCAGCTTGGGGGGGGGAGGAGAGCAGTACTTC
TRBV7-8	TRBJ2-7	NA	NA	16	CASSLAWGGLSYEQYF	TGTGCCAGCAGCTTAGCGTGGGGGGGGCTTTCCTACGAGCAGTACTTC
TRBV29-1	TRBJ2-5	NA	NA	13	CSVEAAGGETQYF	TGCAGCGTTGAAGCTGCAGGGGGGGAGACCCAGTACTTC
TRBV5-4	TRBJ2-3	NA	TRBD2	18	CASSGGGRQGASGDTQYF	TGTGCCAGCAGCGGGGGGGGTCGGCAGGGAGCATCGGGGGATACGCAGTATTTT
TRBV7-9	TRBJ2-2	NA	NA	13	CASKTGNTGELFF	TGTGCCAGCAAGACTGGGAACACCGGGGAGCTGTTTTTT
TRBV4-3	TRBJ2-2	NA	NA	18	CASSQGITGTNGAGELFF	TGCGCCAGCAGCCAGGGCATCACAGGGACCAATGGCGCCGGGGAGCTGTTTTTT
TRBV6-1	TRBJ1-4	NA	TRBD1	17	CASSDPPGGPTNEKLFF	TGTGCCAGCAGTGACCCCCCAGGGGGCCCAACTAATGAAAAACTGTTTTTT
TRBV27	TRBJ2-7	NA	NA	14	CASSLQGNTYEQYF	TGTGCCAGCAGTTTACAGGGGAATACCTACGAGCAGTACTTC
TRBV27	TRBJ1-1	NA	NA	13	CASSLFEATEAFF	TGTGCCAGCAGTTTATTCGAGGCCACTGAAGCTTTCTTT
TRBV19	TRBJ2-5	NA	NA	13	CASSNDRQETQYF	TGTGCCAGTAGTAACGACAGACAAGAGACCCAGTACTTC
TRBV6-5	TRBJ2-5	NA	TRBD2	13	CASRLLARETQYF	TGTGCCAGCAGGCTACTAGCGCGAGAGACCCAGTACTTC
TRBV10-2	TRBJ2-1	NA	TRBD2	15	CASSTAGEAYNEQFF	TGCGCCAGCAGTACAGCGGGAGAGGCCTACAATGAGCAGTTCTTC
TRBV4-2	TRBJ2-4	NA	TRBD2	17	CASSPGGQRLAKNIQYF	TGTGCCAGCAGCCCGGGGGGGCAGCGCCTAGCCAAAAACATTCAGTACTTC
TRBV25-1	TRBJ2-5	NA	TRBD2	16	CASSARASGTQETQYF	TGTGCCAGCAGCGCCCGGGCTAGCGGGACACAAGAGACCCAGTACTTC
TRBV12-5	TRBJ2-5	NA	TRBD1	13	CASSGTGGQTQYF	TGTGCTAGTTCTGGGACAGGGGGCCAGACCCAGTACTTC
TRBV5-4	TRBJ2-2	NA	NA	17	CASSLDRGSLRTGELFF	TGTGCCAGCAGCTTGGATCGGGGGAGTTTGCGGACCGGGGAGCTGTTTTTT
TRBV28	TRBJ1-1	NA	TRBD1	14	CASSGRGFNTEAFF	TGTGCCAGCAGTGGCAGGGGGTTTAACACTGAAGCTTTCTTT
TRBV5-8	TRBJ1-2	NA	NA	13	CASSLKSLYGYTF	TGTGCCAGCAGCTTAAAGAGCCTCTATGGCTACACCTTC
TRBV18	TRBJ2-3	few	TRBD2	16	CASSLQGWLAGDTQYF	TGTGCCAGCTCCTTGCAGGGGTGGCTAGCGGGCGATACGCAGTATTTT
TRBV19	TRBJ2-1	NA	TRBD2	17	CASRLAGGGSSYNEQFF	TGTGCCAGTAGATTAGCGGGAGGGGGCAGCTCCTACAATGAGCAGTTCTTC
TRBV9	TRBJ1-1	NA	NA	15	CASSVGNGQDTEAFF	TGTGCCAGCAGCGTAGGGAATGGGCAGGACACTGAAGCTTTCTTT
TRBV4-3	TRBJ2-1	NA	NA	15	CASSFDSSSYNEQFF	TGCGCCAGCAGCTTCGACTCGAGCTCCTACAATGAGCAGTTCTTC
TRBV11-3	TRBJ1-4	NA	TRBD1	17	CASSLGDRGLANEKLFF	TGTGCCAGCAGCTTAGGGGACAGGGGGCTGGCTAATGAAAAACTGTTTTTT
TRBV19	TRBJ2-2	NA	TRBD2	19	CASSTLLGLAGGPDGELFF	TGTGCCAGTAGTACCCTTCTCGGACTAGCGGGAGGGCCGGACGGGGAGCTGTTTTTT
TRBV9	TRBJ1-5	NA	NA	13	CASSVGSNQPQHF	TGTGCCAGCAGCGTAGGCAGTAATCAGCCCCAGCATTTT
TRBV5-4	TRBJ2-1	NA	TRBD2	17	CASSRRLAGGPGNEQFF	TGTGCCAGCAGCCGGCGACTAGCGGGAGGGCCAGGGAATGAGCAGTTCTTC
TRBV7-6	TRBJ2-1	NA	TRBD2	16	CASSLEREGVYNEQFF	TGTGCCAGCAGCTTGGAGCGGGAAGGGGTGTACAATGAGCAGTTCTTC